This T cell receptor beta chain emerged from a study of blood T cell repertoires in COVID-19 (dated by TCRdb to about 2020). In terms of the full investigation: Samples covering the acute and convalescent phases of COVID-19 were provided by collaborators in the United States, Italy and Spain. The prospective study material was composed of cDNA or gDNA derived from T cells, B-cell-depleted T cells, or PBMCs. Subjects who had been exposed to COVID-19, were actively infected with it, or had recovered from it provided the deeply sampled blood TCRbeta repertoires that made up the dataset. The repertoires were released in a freely available public database intended as a resource for research on the immune response to SARS-CoV-2. Samples were obtained from the ongoing ImmuneRACE study (first 160 participants) and from approximately 1,200 subjects provided by 6 global collaborators. A de-identified subject ID, COVID-19 status, age in years and sex were almost always included in the sample metadata. HLA class I and class II types, where available, came from metadata supplied by the sample provider rather than from assay-based typing. The study at large found these results: How much clinical and demographic metadata was included differed by source and by participant, and the metadata was provided uncurated.

For this clone: What antigen it recognizes has not been identified. No much larger clone is present one base from it, and per-base qualities are unavailable.

The immunoSEQ Assay, a bias-controlled multiplex PCR, was used to amplify TCRbeta CDR3 regions from genomic DNA. The authors processed their data as follows. The number of nucleated cells in each sample was estimated by amplification of reference gene primers within the assay. To quantify the absolute abundance of each unique TCRbeta CDR3 rearrangement, sequence reads were collapsed and filtered. Productive Simpson clonality was computed per sample as the square root of Simpson's diversity index over productive rearrangements. Here the immuneACCESS table is served through TCRdb, limited to in-frame sequences with V and J called. Missing clones are a known gap in these copies; in checked studies unresolved V genes cover under half, and the rest lacks a known reason. D and trimming come from the DNA, and the V and J calls and clone size come from that table. The sample table lists about 380,000 clones, 81% of them with a count of one. The ten biggest clones cover more than 1% of the sample.

Whole blood was collected in K2EDTA tubes by collaborating institutions according to the institutions' own protocols. For TCRbeta analysis, collaborators shipped samples as frozen whole blood, isolated PBMCs, or DNA extracted from either of those sample types. The trim is 1 base for V and 4 bases for J, with a gap of 16 bases between the germline ends. CDR1 is given as MDHEN and CDR2 as SYDVKM, both from the germline V gene. The cysteine opens and the phenylalanine closes a CDR3 of 16 amino acids. This entry keeps only the CDR3 DNA: 48 bases, framed from base 1. The source of this sequence is a human donor with acute or convalescent COVID-19. The donor label of this sample is uncertain. Sequences were obtained from peripheral blood. This sequence uses TRBV28 and TRBJ1-2; the D gene is perhaps TRBD1, from 6 matching bases. The CDR3 amino acid sequence is: CASSLLRGRGGYGYTF. The sequenced DNA is TGTGCCAGCAGTTTATTACGGGGGCGCGGGGGCTATGGCTACACCTTC.